Listed below are T cell receptor beta chains from one sample, sequenced in a study of blood T cell repertoires in COVID-19. Sequencing used immunoSEQ multiplex PCR; TCRdb keeps in-frame clones, though not all of them. This table holds around 300,000 clones, 85% to 90% found once. Sequenced sample: peripheral blood. The origin of the receptors is a woman aged 45-65 years with COVID-19, enrolled during active disease. The CDR3 runs from the conserved cysteine through the conserved F or W. D genes are given only for firm matches. Expanded clones are given a class, and other clones once, few, many or no size at all.

d_gene	v_gene	j_gene	len	abundance	CDR3aa	CDR3nt
NA	TRBV6-6	TRBJ1-2	15	NA	CASSSSGTRGYGYTF	TGTGCCAGCAGTTCCTCCGGGACTAGGGGCTATGGCTACACCTTC
NA	TRBV4-1	TRBJ1-1	15	few	CASSQGPGMNTEAFF	TGCGCCAGCAGCCAAGGGCCGGGGATGAACACTGAAGCTTTCTTT
NA	TRBV7-9	TRBJ2-7	13	NA	CASSLSQGGEQYF	TGTGCCAGCAGCTTGAGTCAGGGGGGCGAGCAGTACTTC
TRBD1	TRBV24-1	TRBJ2-5	16	NA	CATSDPGTGNQETQYF	TGTGCCACCAGTGATCCCGGGACAGGGAACCAAGAGACCCAGTACTTC
NA	TRBV18	TRBJ1-1	13	NA	CASSPPQTQAAFF	TGTGCCAGCTCACCACCTCAGACCCAGGCGGCTTTCTTT
NA	TRBV10-3	TRBJ2-2	15	many	CAISEISGDTGELFF	TGTGCCATCAGTGAGATTAGCGGAGACACCGGGGAGCTGTTTTTT
NA	TRBV14	TRBJ2-2	15	NA	CASSPGLRRTGELFF	TGTGCCAGCAGCCCAGGACTAAGGAGGACCGGGGAGCTGTTTTTT
NA	TRBV28	TRBJ2-7	17	NA	CASSSRMIGSAGWEQYF	TGTGCCAGCAGTTCCCGGATGATTGGGAGTGCGGGCTGGGAGCAGTACTTC
TRBD1	TRBV6-5	TRBJ1-1	14	NA	CATKVWTGNTEAFF	TGTGCCACCAAGGTGTGGACAGGAAACACTGAAGCTTTCTTT
TRBD2	TRBV7-9	TRBJ2-2	19	NA	CASSLGLRLATANTGELFF	TGTGCCAGCAGCTTAGGTCTCCGACTAGCGACCGCGAACACCGGGGAGCTGTTTTTT
NA	TRBV11-3	TRBJ1-4	13	NA	CASSTGAGQKLFF	TGTGCCAGCAGCACTGGGGCAGGTCAAAAACTGTTTTTT
TRBD2	TRBV3-1/TRBV3-2	TRBJ2-1	15	NA	CASSQGTSGNNEQFF	TGTGCCAGCAGCCAGGGGACTAGCGGGAACAATGAGCAGTTCTTC
TRBD2	TRBV6-2/TRBV6-3	TRBJ2-3	21	NA	CASSYFQLRLAGGPGTDTQYF	TGTGCCAGCAGTTACTTTCAACTTCGACTAGCGGGAGGGCCAGGGACAGATACGCAGTATTTT
TRBD1	TRBV7-3	TRBJ1-1	15	NA	CASSSNRQGNTEAFF	TGTGCCAGCAGCTCCAATCGACAGGGGAACACTGAAGCTTTCTTT
TRBD2	TRBV29-1	TRBJ2-5	13	NA	CSARTSGQETQYF	TGCAGCGCCAGGACTAGCGGACAAGAGACCCAGTACTTC
TRBD1	TRBV28	TRBJ1-1	16	NA	CASSSTSGQDIAEAFF	TGTGCCAGCAGTTCTACATCGGGACAGGATATCGCTGAAGCTTTCTTT
TRBD2	TRBV27	TRBJ2-1	16	NA	CASSPWTSGIYNEQFF	TGTGCCAGCAGTCCCTGGACTAGCGGGATATACAATGAGCAGTTCTTC
NA	TRBV7-9	TRBJ2-5	15	NA	CASSFLAESQETQYF	TGTGCCAGCAGCTTTTTGGCGGAGTCCCAAGAGACCCAGTACTTC
TRBD2	TRBV11-2	TRBJ2-3	14	NA	CASSLELAGDTQYF	TGTGCCAGCAGCTTAGAACTAGCGGGAGATACGCAGTATTTT
TRBD1	TRBV5-4	TRBJ2-1	15	NA	CASRPGQARYNEQFF	TGTGCCAGCAGGCCGGGACAGGCTCGTTACAATGAGCAGTTCTTC
NA	TRBV5-6	TRBJ2-7	15	NA	CASSFRLRNDYEQYF	TGTGCCAGCAGCTTTCGGTTAAGAAATGACTACGAGCAGTACTTC
TRBD1	TRBV5-6	TRBJ1-5	15	once	CASSSSGTGVTPQHF	TGTGCCAGCAGCTCATCCGGGACAGGGGTTACGCCCCAGCATTTT
NA	TRBV11-2	TRBJ2-1	18	once	CASSSAPLLGKGYNEQFF	TGTGCCAGCAGCTCCGCCCCCCTCCTCGGGAAAGGTTACAATGAGCAGTTCTTC
NA	TRBV9	TRBJ2-6	18	once	CASSVAGGGSSGANVLTF	TGTGCCAGCAGCGTAGCGGGGGGCGGCAGCTCTGGGGCCAACGTCCTGACTTTC
NA	TRBV4-2	TRBJ2-2	12	NA	CASSPVTGELFF	TGTGCCAGCAGCCCGGTTACCGGGGAGCTGTTTTTT
TRBD2	TRBV6-5	TRBJ2-7	15	NA	CASSFPGTKVYEQYF	TGTGCCAGCAGTTTCCCCGGGACTAAGGTCTACGAGCAGTACTTC
NA	TRBV12-3/TRBV12-4	TRBJ2-7	13	NA	CASSLGTDYEQYF	TGTGCCAGCAGTTTAGGGACAGACTACGAGCAGTACTTC
NA	TRBV5-1	TRBJ2-1	17	NA	CASSQNPLQRAMDEQFF	TGCGCCAGCAGCCAGAACCCTCTGCAGCGGGCCATGGATGAGCAGTTCTTC
TRBD1	TRBV18	TRBJ2-7	15	NA	CASSQPGQGAYEQYF	TGTGCCAGCTCACAACCGGGACAGGGGGCCTACGAGCAGTACTTC
TRBD2	TRBV19	TRBJ2-1	15	NA	CASTKLAGGGNEQFF	TGTGCCAGTACCAAGCTAGCGGGAGGCGGTAATGAGCAGTTCTTC
NA	TRBV11-3	TRBJ1-1	12	NA	CASSFSNTEAFF	TGTGCCAGCAGCTTCTCGAACACTGAAGCTTTCTTT
TRBD2	TRBV11-1	TRBJ2-7	14	NA	CASSNSGTGYEQYF	TGTGCCAGCAGCAATAGCGGGACCGGCTACGAGCAGTACTTC
TRBD2	TRBV29-1	TRBJ2-3	18	NA	CSVDGLAGPHRGTDTQYF	TGCAGCGTAGACGGACTAGCGGGACCCCACAGGGGCACAGATACGCAGTATTTT
TRBD1	TRBV24-1	TRBJ2-1	15	NA	CATSDQTGNYNEQFF	TGTGCCACCAGTGATCAGACAGGGAATTACAATGAGCAGTTCTTC
TRBD1	TRBV4-2	TRBJ1-5	17	few	CASSQIPQGGPNQPQHF	TGTGCCAGCAGCCAAATACCCCAGGGGGGCCCCAATCAGCCCCAGCATTTT
TRBD1	TRBV6-2/TRBV6-3	TRBJ1-5	16	NA	CASSYGGQGPGQPQHF	TGTGCCAGCAGTTACGGCGGACAGGGGCCTGGGCAGCCCCAGCATTTT
NA	TRBV27	TRBJ2-2	15	NA	CASSLGASGTGELFF	TGTGCCAGCAGTTTGGGGGCTAGCGGCACCGGGGAGCTGTTTTTT
TRBD2	TRBV9	TRBJ2-7	15	NA	CASSVGIAGGYEQYF	TGTGCCAGCAGCGTAGGAATAGCGGGAGGGTACGAGCAGTACTTC
NA	TRBV18	TRBJ2-1	18	NA	CASSPPTGQGHSYNEQFF	TGTGCCAGCTCACCTCCCACCGGGCAGGGGCACTCCTACAATGAGCAGTTCTTC
NA	TRBV11-2	TRBJ2-7	13	NA	CASSLPGTYEQYF	TGTGCCAGCAGCTTACCGGGAACCTACGAGCAGTACTTC